What follows are 5 T cell receptor beta chains derived from one specimen sequenced in a study of blood T cells in healthy people across ages. For the second PCR, which ran for 7 to 11 cycles, a sample-barcoded 5' primer and a J-beta primer mix were used. Each CDR3 protein is one row after TCRdb ran MiXCR on the 5' RACE reads. The sample records 600,000 to 1,000,000 distinct CDR3 sequences, 58% being singletons. Sequencing used blood. The receptors here all came from a man aged 25-45 years in good health.

The chain combines TRBV6-1 with TRBJ2-5, with 8 nucleotides matching TRBD2. CDR1 MNHNS and CDR2 SASEGT come from the germline V gene. The CDR3 contains 14 residues. Trimming at V came to 10 bases and at J to 4 bases, leaving 11 bases not matched to a gene. This CDR3 is CATYRPGGGETQYF. CDR3 nucleotide sequence: TGTGCCACCTACCGCCCGGGAGGGGGAGAGACCCAGTACTTC.

The V call is TRBV20-1, the J call TRBJ2-7, with D possibly matching TRBD1 (6 bases). Trimming left V 3 bases short and J 1 base short, with 13 bases between. CDR3 length equals 14 residues. Germline V CDR1 and CDR2: DFQATT, SNEGSKA (reference sequence). CDR3 sequence (DNA): TGCAGTGCTAGGGGGGCCTGGTCGTCCTACGAGCAGTACTTC. Its translation is CSARGAWSSYEQYF.

CDR3: CASQSGGDTEAFF. The DNA for the CDR3 is TGTGCCAGTCAATCCGGCGGGGACACTGAAGCTTTCTTT. The J gene is TRBJ1-1, the V gene TRBV7-9; D is undetermined. Per the germline V gene, CDR1 is SEHNR and CDR2 is FQNEAQ (reference sequence). The germline V and J ends were trimmed by 9 bases and 3 bases, with 14 bases remaining between them. This CDR3 contains 13 residues.

The chain has TRBV28 and TRBJ1-2; no clear D gene. The CDR3 runs 15 residues. CDR1 is MDHEN and CDR2 is SYDVKM in the germline V gene. Trimming took 4 bases from V and 8 from J, leaving 20 bases between them. This CDR3 reads CASSSPGGGYDGYTF. The CDR3 nucleotides are TGTGCCAGCAGTTCCCCTGGCGGAGGGTATGACGGCTACACCTTC.

The chain is built from TRBV7-2 and TRBJ1-1, with TRBD1 matching over 7 bases. V dropped 6 bases and J dropped 9; count of bases not matched to a gene: 10. From germline, CDR1 is SGHTA and CDR2 FQGNSA. This CDR3 region has 13 residues. The CDR3 DNA reads TGTGCCAGCAGTCAATTACAGGGGATGAAAGCTTTCTTT. Translating it yields CASSQLQGMKAFF.